This T cell receptor beta chain emerged from a study of radiotherapy plus CTLA-4 blockade in lung cancer. Study-level background: Patients showed objective responses in 15% to 20% of cases and disease control in more than 25%. Findings and limits, study-wide: Together with interferon-beta, which increased in serum after radiation, early dynamic changes in blood T cell clones were reportedly the best predictors of response. TCR clones from tumors expanded in blood after radiotherapy plus ipilimumab.

Chemo-refractory metastatic non-small-cell lung cancer patients were treated with focal radiation plus CTLA-4 blockade with ipilimumab. The table came from immunoSEQ multiplex PCR; TCRdb's copy has only in-frame clones and leaves some out. Here the sample spans around 65,000 clones, roughly 80% being singletons. About this clone: What it binds is not known.

Germline V gene sequence: CDR1 SGHRS, CDR2 YFSETQ. The CDR3 is 16 amino acids. Trimming cost V 4 bases and J 4 bases, with 17 bases left between them. This sequence was found in a human donor with non-small cell lung cancer who had a complete response to radiotherapy plus ipilimumab. The sample consisted of peripheral blood, taken from a patient treated with radiotherapy plus ipilimumab. The gene calls are TRBV5-1 and TRBJ1-4, with D hard to call. CDR3 protein: CASSPDDPGGNEKLFF. The CDR3 DNA follows: TGCGCCAGCAGCCCAGACGACCCGGGCGGTAATGAAAAACTGTTTTTT.